Shown below are 30 T cell receptor beta chains from a single sample sequenced in a study of blood T cell repertoires in COVID-19. Generated by immunoSEQ multiplex PCR, the TCRdb table keeps only in-frame clones and is missing some. The sample shows roughly 250,000 clones, approximately 86% of them seen only once. The sequencing sample was made of peripheral blood. All receptors derive from a man aged 60 to 69 who had recovered from COVID-19.

This clone was picked up one time. The rearrangement joins TRBV15 to TRBJ2-3, with a tentative D call TRBD2 (6 bases). Germline-derived CDR1 and CDR2 are LNHNV and YYDKDF (reference sequence). V lost 0 bases and J lost 4, with 17 bases in between. This CDR3 comprises 17 residues. The CDR3 DNA reads TGTGCCACCAGCAGAGATGGTTTGGAGGGAAGTCCAGATACGCAGTATTTT. This gives the protein CATSRDGLEGSPDTQYF. Using reference TRBV15 and TRBJ2-3 for the parts outside the CDR3, the full variable domain is DAMVIQNPRYQVTQFGKPVTLSCSQTLNHNVMYWYQQKSSQAPKLLFHYYDKDFNNEADTPDNFQSRRPNTSFCFLDIRSPGLGDTAMYLCATSRDGLEGSPDTQYFGPGTRLTVL.

The chain combines TRBV5-1 with TRBJ1-5; 7 nucleotides line up with TRBD1. Germline V gene data show CDR1 as SGHRS and CDR2 as YFSETQ. The V segment lost 2 bases and the J segment 0 bases; nucleotides outside the gene matches: 8. The CDR3 length is 17 residues. The CDR3 is CASSFLDREPSNQPQHF. As DNA, the CDR3 is TGCGCCAGCAGCTTTCTCGACAGGGAACCTAGCAATCAGCCCCAGCATTTT.

This clone was picked up a small number of times. J is TRBJ1-5 and V is TRBV12-3 or TRBV12-4; D might be TRBD1 (6 bases). This CDR3 has 13 amino acids. V dropped 8 bases and J dropped 2 bases, with 10 bases sitting between them. The CDR3 nucleotides are TGTGCCAGCGCAGGGGTTGGCAATCAGCCCCAGCATTTT. Translated: CASAGVGNQPQHF.

This clone was seen only once. The chain's CDR3 is CASRRLTGVGSYNEQFF. The CDR3 bases are TGTGCCAGCAGAAGATTAACAGGGGTTGGTTCCTACAATGAGCAGTTCTTC. J is TRBJ2-1 and V is TRBV28; 7 nucleotides match TRBD1. Germline V gene lookup returns CDR1 MDHEN and CDR2 SYDVKM. The V gene end was trimmed by 6 bases and the J gene end by 1 base; junction bases not matched to a gene: 12. CDR3 length: 17 amino acids.

The chain couples TRBV3-1 (or the pseudogene TRBV3-2) to TRBJ1-5, with D tentatively TRBD1 (5 bases). The length of the CDR3 is 14 residues. Trimming pared 1 base from V and 7 bases from J, leaving 11 bases between. The germline gives CDR1 LGHDT, CDR2 YNNKEL (reference sequence). CDR3 loop: CASSQASGKQPQHF. The CDR3 region has the DNA TGTGCCAGCAGCCAAGCCTCAGGGAAACAGCCCCAGCATTTT.

The genes are TRBV4-1 and TRBJ2-1; 9 bases agree with TRBD1. J gave up 5 bases and V 4 bases, and 9 bases lay outside the gene matches. CDR1 is MGHRA and CDR2 is YSYEKL in the germline V gene. This CDR3 contains 16 residues. CDR3 region: CASSRGTGQGHNEQFF. DNA for the CDR3: TGCGCCAGCAGCCGGGGGACAGGGCAGGGACACAATGAGCAGTTCTTC.

This chain connects TRBV9 to TRBJ1-2, with D possibly TRBD1 on 5 matching bases. With 4 bases removed from V and 4 bases from J, the gap between germline ends came to 17 bases. The CDR3 contains 15 residues. Germline lookup yields CDR1 SGDLS and CDR2 YYNGEE. The CDR3 here is CASSPSPRQIYGYTF. The DNA of the CDR3 is TGTGCCAGCAGCCCCAGCCCCAGACAGATCTATGGCTACACCTTC.

The V and J genes are TRBV12-5 and TRBJ2-7; TRBD2 agrees at 7 bases. This CDR3 contains 12 residues. V lost 7 bases, J lost 4 bases, and 4 bases stayed unmatched. From germline, CDR1 is LGHNT and CDR2 FRNRAP. The CDR3 bases are TGTGCTAGTGTGGGAGGGTTATACGAGCAGTACTTC. It translates to CASVGGLYEQYF.

The V and J genes are TRBV5-1 and TRBJ2-5; D unclear. Trimming removed 2 bases at V and 2 bases at J, with 13 bases between. CDR1 is SGHRS, CDR2 YFSETQ, per germline. CDR3 size: 15 residues. This chain's CDR3 is CASSFIGGVQETQYF. The CDR3 bases are TGCGCCAGCAGCTTTATAGGCGGAGTACAAGAGACCCAGTACTTC. The full variable domain, its missing parts supplied by reference TRBV5-1 and TRBJ2-5, is KAGVTQTPRYLIKTRGQQVTLSCSPISGHRSVSWYQQTPGQGLQFLFEYFSETQRNKGNFPGRFSGRQFSNSRSEMNVSTLELGDSALYLCASSFIGGVQETQYFGPGTRLLVL.

V gene TRBV9 combines with J gene TRBJ2-3; 11 bases agree with TRBD2. V shed 0 bases, J shed 1 base, and the junction held 10 bases outside the gene matches. Germline-derived CDR1 and CDR2 are SGDLS and YYNGEE. The CDR3 sequence is 19 residues long. In DNA form, the CDR3 reads TGTGCCAGCAGCGTAGATGCTAGCGGGGGGCCAAAACGCACAGATACGCAGTATTTT. As protein: CASSVDASGGPKRTDTQYF. The full variable domain, its missing parts supplied by reference TRBV9 and TRBJ2-3, is DSGVTQTPKHLITATGQRVTLRCSPRSGDLSVYWYQQSLDQGLQFLIQYYNGEERAKGNILERFSAQQFPDLHSELNLSSLELGDSALYFCASSVDASGGPKRTDTQYFGPGTRLTVL.

The gene calls are TRBV19 and TRBJ2-7; weak D call: TRBD1 (5 bases). Deletions cut 8 bases from V and 2 bases from J, with 10 bases between. The CDR3 spans 12 residues. From germline, CDR1 is LNHDA and CDR2 SQIVND (reference sequence). The CDR3 nucleotides read TGTGCCAGTGGCGACAGACCCTACGAGCAGTACTTC. Protein: CASGDRPYEQYF.

This chain uses TRBV3-1 (or the pseudogene TRBV3-2) with TRBJ2-2, with D uncertain. Looked up from germline, CDR1 is LGHDT and CDR2 is YNNKEL (reference sequence). This CDR3 comprises 13 residues. V was pared by 4 bases and J by 10 bases, with 13 bases between. CDR3 residues: CASSLGAKMELFF. The CDR3 DNA sequence: TGTGCCAGCAGCCTAGGAGCGAAAATGGAGCTGTTTTTT.

This chain links TRBV4-2 with TRBJ2-1; 12 nucleotides align to TRBD2. Germline CDR1 reads LGHNA; CDR2 reads YNFKEQ. This CDR3 has 17 amino acids. The trim removed 4 bases at V and 9 bases at J, leaving 13 bases unmatched. Here the CDR3 reads CASSLTSSGGVPGEQFF. The CDR3 coding sequence is TGTGCCAGCAGCCTAACCTCTAGCGGGGGGGTCCCCGGTGAGCAGTTCTTC.

The chain employs TRBV30 and TRBJ2-7; D not resolved. Trimming cost V 4 bases and J 2 bases, with 21 bases left between them. This CDR3 is 16 amino acids long. Per the germline V gene, CDR1 is GTSNPN and CDR2 is SVGIG (reference sequence). The CDR3 DNA is TGTGCCTGGACCAGACTCCTTATAGAGTCAACCTACGAGCAGTACGTC. This codes for CAWTRLLIESTYEQYV.

The chain combines TRBV3-1 (or the pseudogene TRBV3-2) with TRBJ2-3; possible D gene TRBD2, 5 bases. The germline CDR1 and CDR2 sequences are LGHDT and YNNKEL (reference sequence). Trimming removed 0 bases at V and 11 bases at J, with 18 bases between. The CDR3 runs 15 residues. CDR3 sequence reads: CASSQDRRSPLRQYF. CDR3 sequence (DNA): TGTGCCAGCAGCCAAGATCGGAGGTCTCCCTTAAGGCAGTATTTT.

The V and J genes are TRBV6-1 and TRBJ1-4, with D perhaps TRBD1 (6 bases). V dropped 2 bases and J dropped 5 bases, with 12 bases sitting between them. This CDR3 is built from 15 residues. The germline V gene encodes CDR1 MNHNS and CDR2 SASEGT. CDR3 loop: CASSERADRNEKLFF. The CDR3 DNA reads TGTGCCAGCAGTGAAAGGGCCGACAGGAATGAAAAACTGTTTTTT.

For the CDR3, the DNA is TGTGCCAGCAGCCTCCGGGGAAACACCATATATTTT. This gives the protein CASSLRGNTIYF. The chain uses TRBV3-1 (or the pseudogene TRBV3-2) and TRBJ1-3; D call uncertain. The CDR3 sequence is 12 residues long. Germline CDR1 LGHDT, CDR2 YNNKEL (reference sequence). The ends were cut back, 4 bases at V and 4 bases at J, with 5 bases in the middle.

The chain employs TRBV5-1 and TRBJ2-1, with TRBD1 matching over 11 bases. The CDR3 loop spans 17 amino acids. Germline CDR1 SGHRS, CDR2 YFSETQ. V was clipped by 3 bases and J by 6 bases; unmatched bases: 11. In DNA, the CDR3 is TGCGCCAGCAGCTATAATCCGGGACAGGGGGTAATCAATGAGCAGTTCTTC. Encoded protein: CASSYNPGQGVINEQFF.

The CDR3 is CASRGGSGSRRETYEQYF. The DNA of the CDR3 is TGTGCCAGCCGGGGTGGGTCGGGGAGTCGACGAGAAACCTACGAGCAGTACTTC. This chain uses TRBV21-1 with TRBJ2-7; TRBD2, the table's D call, was not compared with the DNA. TRBV21-1 is flagged as a pseudogene. There are 18 residues in the CDR3.

The chain uses TRBV11-2 and TRBJ1-6; TRBD1 aligns across 11 bases. The CDR3 contains 16 residues. Germline trimming cut 5 bases from V and 13 bases from J; bases unmatched to any gene: 13. Germline V gives CDR1 SGHAT, CDR2 FQNNGV. The CDR3 spells CASSNVGTGGKGPLHF. The CDR3 coding sequence is TGTGCCAGCAGCAATGTCGGGACAGGGGGGAAAGGGCCCCTCCACTTT. The complete variable domain, with remaining parts taken from reference TRBV11-2 and TRBJ1-6, reads EAGVAQSPRYKIIEKRQSVAFWCNPISGHATLYWYQQILGQGPKLLIQFQNNGVVDDSQLPKDRFSAERLKGVDSTLKIQPAKLEDSAVYLCASSNVGTGGKGPLHFGNGTRLTVT.

Worth noting for this clone: At the DNA level, this CDR3 is encoded by other sequences in the same sample as well. This chain joins TRBV5-1 and TRBJ2-3; TRBD2 might be the D (6 bases). Germline CDR1 is SGHRS and CDR2 is YFSETQ. The CDR3 totals 15 residues. The ends were cut back, 4 bases at V and 2 bases at J, with 14 bases in the middle. CDR3 in DNA: TGCGCCAGCAGCCTCGGGGCGGGGTCCACAGATACGCAGTATTTT. It is translated as CASSLGAGSTDTQYF.

This clone was seen a handful of times. This chain connects TRBV6-1 to TRBJ2-5; TRBD2 agrees at 11 bases. CDR1 MNHNS and CDR2 SASEGT come from the germline V gene. J gave up 5 bases and V 1 base, and 21 bases lay outside the gene matches. The CDR3 length is 21 residues. The CDR3 reads CASSEGEWALGLAGGRETQYF. CDR3 bases: TGTGCCAGCAGTGAAGGGGAATGGGCTTTAGGGCTAGCGGGGGGTCGGGAGACCCAGTACTTC.

The rearrangement links TRBV5-1 to TRBJ2-1; 9 bases match TRBD1. V was pared by 3 bases and J by 6 bases, with 7 bases of the junction left unmatched. This CDR3 has 15 residues. CDR1 and CDR2 from the germline V gene are SGHRS and YFSETQ. Written as DNA, the CDR3 is TGCGCCAGCAGCTCCCCCGGGACAGGGTTCAATGAGCAGTTCTTC. This translates into CASSSPGTGFNEQFF.

The chain carries TRBV9 and TRBJ2-3; a weak D match, TRBD1 (5 bases). The germline gives CDR1 SGDLS, CDR2 YYNGEE. There are 16 residues in the CDR3. Trimming cost V 0 bases and J 4 bases, with 15 bases left between them. The CDR3 coding sequence is TGTGCCAGCAGCGTAGCCCCCAGGGCCCGGGCAGATACGCAGTATTTT. It yields the protein CASSVAPRARADTQYF.

A few counts support this clone. V gene TRBV18 combines with J gene TRBJ2-7; unclear D gene. V lost 6 bases, J lost 12 bases, and 24 bases lay in between. The CDR3 spans 14 residues. CDR1 is KGHSH and CDR2 is LQKENI in the germline V gene. CDR3: CASSQNTPPGVSYV. The DNA for the CDR3 is TGTGCCAGCTCTCAGAACACCCCCCCCGGAGTATCGTACGTC.

V gene TRBV6-5 combines with J gene TRBJ2-2; D might be TRBD1 (5 bases). The V end was cut by 6 bases, the J end by 6 bases, with 17 bases between. This CDR3 spans 15 amino acids. CDR1 is MNHEY and CDR2 is SVGAGI in the germline V gene. CDR3 residues: CASRQHGTGSGELFF. DNA for the CDR3: TGTGCCAGCAGGCAACACGGTACAGGTTCCGGGGAGCTGTTTTTT.

The chain recombines TRBV2 with TRBJ2-3, with 7 bases lining up with TRBD2. The ends lost 7 bases at V and 6 bases at J; junction bases unmatched: 10. The CDR3 spans 14 residues. Germline V lookup: CDR1 SNHLY, CDR2 FYNNEI. The CDR3 is CASMSGGGRDTQYF. The CDR3 region has the DNA TGTGCCAGCATGTCGGGCGGGGGACGGGATACGCAGTATTTT.

This chain connects TRBV30 to TRBJ1-6; 7 bases match TRBD1. V gave up 4 bases and J gave up 7 bases; unmatched junction bases: 4. From germline, CDR1 is GTSNPN and CDR2 SVGIG (reference sequence). The length of the CDR3 is 13 residues. The CDR3 loop is CAWTIRGNSPLHF. The CDR3 DNA sequence: TGTGCCTGGACTATCAGGGGGAATTCACCCCTCCACTTT.

The J gene is TRBJ2-2, the V gene TRBV5-6; 9 positions match TRBD1. V lost 2 bases, J lost 1 base, and 3 bases stayed unmatched. The CDR3 loop spans 16 amino acids. Germline V gene lookup returns CDR1 SGHDT and CDR2 YYEEEE. The CDR3 region is CASSFPTGGNTGELFF. The CDR3 DNA reads as TGTGCCAGCAGCTTTCCGACAGGGGGGAACACCGGGGAGCTGTTTTTT.

V is TRBV6-2 or TRBV6-3 and J is TRBJ1-6, with D uncertain. V was trimmed by 2 bases and J by 7 bases, leaving 12 bases between them. Germline V gene data show CDR1 as MNHEY and CDR2 as SVGEGT. This CDR3 comprises 15 residues. CDR3 in DNA: TGTGCCAGCAGTTACGGCGGTTTAGGCAATTCACCCCTCCACTTT. Its translation is CASSYGGLGNSPLHF.